This entry concerns a single T cell receptor (beta chain). Its target is not known. The sample originates from a study of graft-versus-host responses after intestinal transplantation. As for the study in general: Multivisceral, liver-intestinal, or isolated intestinal transplants were received by the recipients. After anti-thymocyte globulin induction, recipients took tacrolimus and steroids for 2 to 3 years.

Here immunoSEQ multiplex PCR was the method, and the copy in TCRdb shows in-frame clones only, minus some. This table holds 90,000 to 150,000 clones, about 93% found once. CDR3 length: 14 amino acids. The V gene lost 5 bases and the J gene lost 5 bases, with 13 bases spanning the gap. Germline V gene lookup returns CDR1 KGHSH and CDR2 LQKENI. The sample in question was unstimulated CD4+ T cells sorted from spleen or lymph node cells, obtained before intestinal transplant. The rearrangement links TRBV18 to TRBJ1-5; D might be TRBD1 (6 bases). The clonotype originates from a human donor who received an intestinal transplant. This CDR3 is CASSSQGGDQPQHF. The DNA for the CDR3 is TGTGCCAGCTCATCACAGGGAGGGGATCAGCCCCAGCATTTT.